Listed here are 7 T cell receptor beta chains from one sample, sequenced in a study of cytomegalovirus exposure and HLA in healthy donors. The primer mix had 60 Vbeta and 13 Jbeta primers. TCRdb's copy holds only in-frame clones and misses some; the assay was immunoSEQ multiplex PCR. Of 150,000 to 200,000 clones detected, 83% appear once; the ten largest clones hold more than 1.5%. Sequenced: PBMCs. These receptors originate from a man in his forties or fifties in good health and CMV-seropositive.

This clone occurred a few times. The chain is built from TRBV5-1 and TRBJ2-3, with 7 bases fitting TRBD2. This CDR3 contains 16 residues. V lost 0 bases and J lost 2; bases outside the gene matches: 6. Germline CDR1 reads SGHRS; CDR2 reads YFSETQ. The DNA for the CDR3 is TGCGCCAGCAGCTTGGGGGCGGGAGTAGTCACAGATACGCAGTATTTT. This gives the protein CASSLGAGVVTDTQYF.

Of note for this clone: Other DNA sequences in this sample translate to the same CDR3. V usage is TRBV5-1 and J usage is TRBJ2-1; a possible D gene is TRBD2 (6 bases). The V gene lost 0 bases and the J gene lost 2 bases, with 9 bases spanning the gap. Germline V gene data show CDR1 as SGHRS and CDR2 as YFSETQ. The CDR3 length is 15 residues. CDR3 nucleotides: TGCGCCAGCAGCTTGGAAGCGGGCGCCTACAATGAGCAGTTCTTC. This encodes CASSLEAGAYNEQFF.

The CDR3, as DNA: TGTGCCAGCAGTGGACAGGACTTTTTCTATGGCTACACCTTC. Encoded protein: CASSGQDFFYGYTF. The genes are TRBV25-1 and TRBJ1-2; tentatively, D is TRBD1 (6 bases). Germline CDR1 MGHDK, CDR2 SYGVNS. V lost 4 bases and J lost 4, with 13 bases in between. This CDR3 spans 14 amino acids.

Comment on this clone: At one boundary the junction diverges from the germline segment, which might be a read error. The V gene is TRBV7-9, the J gene TRBJ2-7, with D tentatively TRBD1 (6 bases). Germline assignment: CDR1 SEHNR and CDR2 FQNEAQ (reference sequence). The CDR3 totals 11 residues. CDR3 amino acids: CSSSPGQIMWF. The CDR3 DNA reads as TGTTCCAGCAGCCCTGGACAGATTATGTGGTTC.

The chain couples TRBV10-3 to TRBJ2-7, with 9 bases aligning to TRBD2. V trimming: 0 bases; J trimming: 1 base; junction bases outside the gene matches: 1. Germline-derived CDR1 and CDR2 are ENHRY and SYGVKD. The CDR3 has 15 residues. The DNA of the CDR3 is TGTGCCATCAGTGAGTCACTAGCGGGTTCCTACGAGCAGTACTTC. It yields the protein CAISESLAGSYEQYF.

This clone has only one observation. The CDR3 is CAQRGQTANYGYTF. The DNA for the CDR3 is TGTGCCCAGAGGGGACAGACGGCCAATTATGGCTACACCTTC. J is TRBJ1-2 and V is TRBV30, with TRBD1 matching 7 bases. The V gene end was trimmed by 8 bases and the J gene end by 5 bases; junction bases not matched to a gene: 14. Germline values: CDR1 GTSNPN, CDR2 SVGIG (reference sequence). The CDR3 totals 14 residues.

This CDR3 reads CASSGTGGSGANVLTF. CDR3 nucleotide sequence: TGTGCCAGCAGCGGGACAGGGGGGTCCGGGGCCAACGTCCTGACTTTC. The gene calls are TRBV28 and TRBJ2-6; 11 positions match TRBD1. The ends lost 6 bases at V and 4 bases at J; junction bases unmatched: 5. The CDR3 loop spans 16 amino acids. Germline values: CDR1 MDHEN, CDR2 SYDVKM.